One and the same sample provided the 14 T cell receptor beta chains below, sequenced in a study of T cell repertoires in cytomegalovirus infection. TCRdb reprocessed the reads via MiXCR and lists one record per CDR3 protein. Of fewer than 350,000 distinct CDR3 sequences in the sample, about 17% were seen once. Sequencing was performed on PBMCs. These receptors were obtained from a human donor in good health (CMV status not recorded). Some clones in this sample may be carry-over from other donors' samples.

This clonotype was recorded many times. The chain recombines TRBV7-9 with TRBJ2-1; D gene unclear. Germline V gene data show CDR1 as SEHNR and CDR2 as FQNEAQ (reference sequence). Trimming took off 1 base at V and 14 bases at J, with 18 bases between the two ends. This CDR3 is 14 amino acids long. The CDR3 DNA sequence: TGTGCCAGCAGCTTAGAAGTGATAAGTTCTAACGAGTTCTTC. As protein: CASSLEVISSNEFF.

This clonotype came up a few times. This could be a read error, since a much larger clone is one nucleotide away. The rearrangement uses TRBV28 and TRBJ2-7; D is possibly TRBD2 (6 bases). Trimming removed 6 bases at V and 3 bases at J, with 9 bases between. Per germline, CDR1 MDHEN and CDR2 SYDVKM. CDR3 length: 12 residues. The CDR3 region is CASSAGGYEQYF. DNA of the CDR3: TGTGCCAGCAGCGCCGGGGGCTACGAGCAGTACTTC.

The chain combines TRBV15 with TRBJ1-2, with TRBD1 matching over 9 bases. Germline assignment: CDR1 LNHNV and CDR2 YYDKDF (reference sequence). The CDR3 is made up of 14 amino acids. The J segment lost 5 bases and the V segment lost 5 bases, leaving 6 bases of the junction unmatched. CDR3 loop: CATSVDRGLYGYTF. Written as DNA, the CDR3 is TGTGCCACCAGCGTGGACAGGGGACTATATGGCTACACCTTC. The variable domain in full, with the rest retrieved from reference TRBV15 and TRBJ1-2, is DAMVIQNPRYQVTQFGKPVTLSCSQTLNHNVMYWYQQKSSQAPKLLFHYYDKDFNNEADTPDNFQSRRPNTSFCFLDIRSPGLGDTAMYLCATSVDRGLYGYTFGSGTRLTVV.

This clonotype was detected ten times or more. The V gene is TRBV4-1, the J gene TRBJ1-6; no clear D. The CDR3 loop spans 16 amino acids. Germline CDR1 MGHRA, CDR2 YSYEKL. V lost 3 bases, J lost 6 bases, and 15 bases lay in between. CDR3 coding DNA: TGCGCCAGCAGCCAGGCGGGCAGGTGGCGTAATTCACCCCTCCACTTT. Translation: CASSQAGRWRNSPLHF.

The sample holds a few counts of this clonotype. This chain connects TRBV7-6 to TRBJ2-3; 10 nucleotides align to TRBD2. V lost 1 base, J lost 4 bases, and 11 bases stayed unmatched. This CDR3 region has 18 residues. CDR1 is SGHVS, CDR2 FNYEAQ, per germline. CDR3 sequence (DNA): TGTGCCAGCAGCTTAGTTAATTCGCTAGCGGGGGCCGCAGATACGCAGTATTTT. It is translated as CASSLVNSLAGAADTQYF.

This chain links TRBV6-8 with TRBJ2-7; D is unclear. From germline, CDR1 is MNHGY and CDR2 SAAAGT. The CDR3 is 12 residues long. V was cut by 6 bases and J by 12 bases, with 18 bases left in between. CDR3 sequence: CASRDQILKPYF. CDR3 nucleotide sequence: TGTGCCAGCAGGGACCAGATACTTAAACCGTACTTC.

This clonotype has ten or more counts. The V and J genes are TRBV28 and TRBJ2-7; 11 bases map to TRBD2. CDR1 and CDR2 (germline): MDHEN, SYDVKM. CDR3 length: 16 amino acids. V lost 3 bases to trimming and J lost 0 bases; unmatched junction nucleotides: 4. The CDR3 sequence: CASSLSSGGPSYEQYF. The DNA of the CDR3 is TGTGCCAGCAGTTTGTCTAGCGGGGGGCCCTCCTACGAGCAGTACTTC.

With regard to this clonotype: A read error may be the cause here, since a much bigger clone is one base away. This chain connects TRBV4-2 to TRBJ2-7; D gene uncertain. V dropped 0 bases and J dropped 4 bases, with 10 bases sitting between them. The CDR3 covers 14 residues. Germline V gene data show CDR1 as LGHNA and CDR2 as YNFKEQ. The CDR3 sequence: CASSQESQLYEQYF. The CDR3 nucleotides read TGTGCCAGCAGCCAAGAGTCGCAGCTTTACGAGCAGTACTTC.

This clonotype was detected ten times or more. V is TRBV10-3 and J is TRBJ2-5; D call uncertain. With 8 bases removed from V and 2 bases from J, the gap between germline ends came to 6 bases. Germline V gene sequence: CDR1 ENHRY, CDR2 SYGVKD. The CDR3 has 11 amino acids. CDR3 sequence: CAIGEQETQYF. CDR3 nucleotides: TGTGCCATCGGGGAACAAGAGACCCAGTACTTC.

The sample holds a few counts of this clonotype. The chain employs TRBV5-6 and TRBJ2-7; no reliable D call. CDR3 length: 12 residues. Trimming took off 1 base at V and 7 bases at J, with 9 bases between the two ends. Germline assignment: CDR1 SGHDT and CDR2 YYEEEE. The CDR3 region is CASSLPRSEQYF. The CDR3 DNA is TGTGCCAGCAGCTTGCCCAGGTCGGAGCAGTACTTC.

This clonotype has ten or more counts. The J gene is TRBJ1-5, the V gene TRBV7-9, with D uncertain. CDR1 and CDR2 (germline): SEHNR, FQNEAQ (reference sequence). The CDR3 runs 13 residues. V was cut by 0 bases and J by 5 bases, with 5 bases left in between. The chain's CDR3 is CASSLAPDQPQHF. Here the CDR3 DNA reads TGTGCCAGCAGCTTAGCGCCGGATCAGCCCCAGCATTTT.

This clonotype was seen repeatedly, ten times or more. The chain is built from TRBV7-8 and TRBJ1-1, with 7 bases that match TRBD1. V lost 5 bases to trimming and J lost 4 bases; unmatched junction nucleotides: 7. The V gene's germline CDR1 is SGHVS and CDR2 FQNEAQ. The length of the CDR3 is 14 residues. The CDR3 loop is CASSPGGRATEAFF. The CDR3 bases are TGTGCCAGCAGCCCAGGGGGGAGGGCCACTGAAGCTTTCTTT.

This clonotype came up a few times. This chain links TRBV2 with TRBJ1-2; 10 bases are a match to TRBD1. Germline CDR1 and CDR2: SNHLY and FYNNEI. V lost 2 bases and J lost 2; bases outside the gene matches: 11. This CDR3 is 18 amino acids long. The DNA of the CDR3 is TGTGCCAGCAGTGAATCCCTGGCCGCGACAGGGGGCAACTATGGCTACACCTTC. It translates to CASSESLAATGGNYGYTF. The variable domain in full, completed from reference TRBV2 and TRBJ1-2, reads EPEVTQTPSHQVTQMGQEVILRCVPISNHLYFYWYRQILGQKVEFLVSFYNNEISEKSEIFDDQFSVERPDGSNFTLKIRSTKLEDSAMYFCASSESLAATGGNYGYTFGSGTRLTVV.

The V call is TRBV10-3, the J call TRBJ2-1; possible D gene TRBD2, 7 bases. Deletions cut 4 bases from V and 4 bases from J, with 23 bases between. From germline, CDR1 is ENHRY and CDR2 SYGVKD. There are 18 residues in the CDR3. The CDR3 sequence: CAISARTSLGRGYNEQFF. The CDR3 DNA follows: TGTGCCATCAGTGCCCGGACTAGTTTGGGGAGGGGGTACAATGAGCAGTTCTTC.